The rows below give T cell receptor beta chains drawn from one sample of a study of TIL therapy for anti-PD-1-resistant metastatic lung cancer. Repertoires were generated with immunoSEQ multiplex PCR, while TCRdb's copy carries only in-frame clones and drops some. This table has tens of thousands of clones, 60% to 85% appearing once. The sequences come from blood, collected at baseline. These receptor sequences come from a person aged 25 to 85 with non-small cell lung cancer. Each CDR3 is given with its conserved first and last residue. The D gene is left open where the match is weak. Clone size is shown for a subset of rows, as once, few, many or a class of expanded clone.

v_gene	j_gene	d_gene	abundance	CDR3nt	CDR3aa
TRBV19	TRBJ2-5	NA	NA	TGTGCCAGTAGTCAGCAGGTGACTCAAGAGACCCAGTACTTC	CASSQQVTQETQYF
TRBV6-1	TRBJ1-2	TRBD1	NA	TGTGCCAGCAGCTGGACAGGGTATGGCTACACCTTC	CASSWTGYGYTF
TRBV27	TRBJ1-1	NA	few	TGTGCCAGCAGTTTATCGTCACGCGGGGGTGGCACTGAAGCTTTCTTT	CASSLSSRGGGTEAFF
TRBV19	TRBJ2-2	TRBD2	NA	TGTGCCACCTCGGGACTAGCGTCGGGGGAGCTGTTTTTT	CATSGLASGELFF
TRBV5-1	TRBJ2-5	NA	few	TGCGCCAGCAGCTTGGTGACTCAAACTGGGGAGACCCAGTACTTC	CASSLVTQTGETQYF
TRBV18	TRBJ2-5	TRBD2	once	TGTGCCACCGGGGGGGAGACCCAGTACTTC	CATGGETQYF
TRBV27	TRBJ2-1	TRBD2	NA	TGTGCCAGCAGACCAGCGGGGGGCTCCTACAATGAGCAGTTCTTC	CASRPAGGSYNEQFF
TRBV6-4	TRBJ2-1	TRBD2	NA	TGTGCCAGCAGTGACTCGAGCGGGGGGGCCAATGAGCAGTTCTTC	CASSDSSGGANEQFF
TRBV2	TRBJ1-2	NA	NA	TGTGCCAGCACCTTCCGGGACACCTTTCCTAACTATGGCTACACCTTC	CASTFRDTFPNYGYTF
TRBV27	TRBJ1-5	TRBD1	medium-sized	TGTGCCAGCAGTCTCACAGGGGCCGGCAATCAGCCCCAGCATTTT	CASSLTGAGNQPQHF
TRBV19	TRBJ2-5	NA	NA	TGTGCCAGTAGTACCCGGACGTTTCAAGAGACCCAGTACTTC	CASSTRTFQETQYF
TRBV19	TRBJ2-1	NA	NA	TGTGCCAGTAGTGTGGGACTTCACAATGAGCAGTTCTTC	CASSVGLHNEQFF
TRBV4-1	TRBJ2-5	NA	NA	TGCGCCAGCAGCCAAGATTTGCGAGTCAGGAACCAGTACTTC	CASSQDLRVRNQYF
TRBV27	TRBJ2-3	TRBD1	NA	TGTGCCAGCAGTCTAACAGGGGCCCGAATTAGCACAGATACGCAGTATTTT	CASSLTGARISTDTQYF
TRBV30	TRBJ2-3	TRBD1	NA	TGTGCCTGGAGATCCGTCGTACAGGGGACAGATACGCAGTATTTT	CAWRSVVQGTDTQYF
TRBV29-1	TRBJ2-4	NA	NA	TGCAGCGGCGGGGACGGGGCCAAAAACATTCAGTACTTC	CSGGDGAKNIQYF
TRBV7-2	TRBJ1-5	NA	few	TGTGCCAGCAGCTTCTCGGGTGATCAGCCCCAGCATTTT	CASSFSGDQPQHF
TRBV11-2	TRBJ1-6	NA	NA	TGTGCCAGCAGCTCGAGGCAGGGGTGGTCACCCCTCCACTTT	CASSSRQGWSPLHF
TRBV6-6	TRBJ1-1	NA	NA	TGTGCCAGCAGTTACTCGTCATCAGGGAACACTGAAGCTTTCTTT	CASSYSSSGNTEAFF
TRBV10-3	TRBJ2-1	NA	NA	TGTGCCATCAGTGAGGGGGGTTTTGAGCAGTTCTTC	CAISEGGFEQFF
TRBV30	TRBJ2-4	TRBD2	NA	TGTGCCTATAGCGGGAGGGCAGAGAAAAACATTCAGTACTTC	CAYSGRAEKNIQYF
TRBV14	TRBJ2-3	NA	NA	TGTGCCAGCAGCCTGGGCCTCTGGGGGTACACAGATACGCAGTATTTT	CASSLGLWGYTDTQYF
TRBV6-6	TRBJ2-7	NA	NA	TGTGCCAGCAGACCAGGACAGTTCTACGAGCAGTACTTC	CASRPGQFYEQYF
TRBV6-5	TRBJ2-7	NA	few	TGTGCCAGCAGTCCCGCCGGGTTCTACGAGCAGTACTTC	CASSPAGFYEQYF
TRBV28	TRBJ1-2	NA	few	TGTGCCAGCACGGAAGGCTATGGCTACACCTTC	CASTEGYGYTF
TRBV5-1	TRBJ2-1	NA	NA	TGCGCCAGCAGCTTGCCCTACTACAATGAGCAGTTCTTC	CASSLPYYNEQFF
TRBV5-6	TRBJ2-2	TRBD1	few	TGTGCCAGCAGCTTATTGGGGCAGGGGGCAACCGGGGAGCTGTTTTTT	CASSLLGQGATGELFF
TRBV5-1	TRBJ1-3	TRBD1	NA	TGCGCCAGCAGCTTGGGAGGGACAGGGTCTGGAAACACCATATATTTT	CASSLGGTGSGNTIYF
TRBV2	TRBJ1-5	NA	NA	TGTGCCAGCAGTGTACTGTCGGCCGGTCAGCCCCAGCATTTT	CASSVLSAGQPQHF
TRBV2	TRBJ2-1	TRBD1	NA	TGTGCCAGCAGTGACACGGGACAGGGCTACAATGAGCAGTTCTTC	CASSDTGQGYNEQFF
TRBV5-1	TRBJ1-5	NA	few	TGCGCCAGCAGCTTGGAAGGGGAGGTACAGCCCCAGCATTTT	CASSLEGEVQPQHF
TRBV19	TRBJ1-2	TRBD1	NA	TGTGCCAGTAGTATCAAAGGGGGCCTCGCGGGCTACACCTTC	CASSIKGGLAGYTF
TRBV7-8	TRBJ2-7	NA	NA	TGTGCCAGCAGCTTAGCGGGGGGGCCCTACGAGCAGTACTTC	CASSLAGGPYEQYF
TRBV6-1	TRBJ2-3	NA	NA	TGTGCCAGCAGTGAAGCCGAGGCAGCGGACTATTTTAGCACAGATACGCAGTATTTT	CASSEAEAADYFSTDTQYF
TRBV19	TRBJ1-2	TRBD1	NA	TGTGCCAGTAGTCTCATAGGGACAGGAGGCTTTAATGGCTACACCTTC	CASSLIGTGGFNGYTF
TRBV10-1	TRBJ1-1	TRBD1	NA	TGCGCCAGCAGTGAACAGGGGGGGACTGAAGCTTTCTTT	CASSEQGGTEAFF
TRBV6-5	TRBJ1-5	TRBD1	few	TGTGCCAGCAGTCGACAGGGGAATCAGCCCCAGCATTTT	CASSRQGNQPQHF
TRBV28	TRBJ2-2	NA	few	TGTGCCAGCAGTCCCTTCATGGCTTTAAGGGGGAACACCGGGGAGCTGTTTTTT	CASSPFMALRGNTGELFF
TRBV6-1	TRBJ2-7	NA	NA	TGTGCCAGCAGTGATGGGGGCCACGAGCAGTACTTC	CASSDGGHEQYF
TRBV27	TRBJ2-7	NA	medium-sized	TGTGCCAGCAGTTCTTTTGGGCTCTCTTCCTACGAGCAGTACTTC	CASSSFGLSSYEQYF
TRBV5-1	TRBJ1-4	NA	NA	TGCGCCAGCAGCCTGTACCCCCCTGGGCCCGTTTCTGACGAAAAACTGTTTTTT	CASSLYPPGPVSDEKLFF
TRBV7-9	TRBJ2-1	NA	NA	TGTGCCAGCAGCTTATCACGGGGCGAAAATGAGCAGTTCTTC	CASSLSRGENEQFF
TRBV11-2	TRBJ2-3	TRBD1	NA	TGTGCCAGCAGCTTAGGGAAAGGACAGGGTAGCACAGATACGCAGTATTTT	CASSLGKGQGSTDTQYF
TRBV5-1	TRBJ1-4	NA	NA	TGCGCCAGCAGCAGGACGGGGGGTAATGAAAAACTGTTTTTT	CASSRTGGNEKLFF
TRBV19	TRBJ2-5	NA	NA	TGTGCCAGTAGGAACAAACAAGAGACCCAGTACTTC	CASRNKQETQYF
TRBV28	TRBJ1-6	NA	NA	TGTGCCAGCAGTTTAGCCGGGATCAATTCACCCCTCCACTTT	CASSLAGINSPLHF
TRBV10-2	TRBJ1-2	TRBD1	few	TGCGCCAGCAGCGCCACTACCGGGACAGGGATAGACTACACCTTC	CASSATTGTGIDYTF
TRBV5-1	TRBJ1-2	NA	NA	TGCGCCAGCAGCTTGCACCCTGCGCTTAACTATGGCTACACCTTC	CASSLHPALNYGYTF
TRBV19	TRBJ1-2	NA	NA	TGTGCCAGTAGTTTTGGAAGCGGTATTGGCTACACCTTC	CASSFGSGIGYTF
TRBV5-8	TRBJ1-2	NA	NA	TGTGCCAGCACCCGTGGGGGCAGGGCTAACTATGGCTACACCTTC	CASTRGGRANYGYTF
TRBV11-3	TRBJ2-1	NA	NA	TGTGCCAGCAGCTTAGATGTTGTCAGTGAGCAGTTCTTC	CASSLDVVSEQFF
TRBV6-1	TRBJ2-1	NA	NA	TGTGCCAGCAGTGCGGGTAGAAGGGGGTTCTTC	CASSAGRRGFF
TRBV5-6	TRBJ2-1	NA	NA	TGTGCCAGCAGCTTGATCCGGGGGGCGAGAAATAATGAGCAGTTCTTC	CASSLIRGARNNEQFF
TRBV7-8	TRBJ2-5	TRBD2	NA	TGTGCCAGCAGCGCTGGGACTAGAAGAGAAGAGACCCAGTACTTC	CASSAGTRREETQYF
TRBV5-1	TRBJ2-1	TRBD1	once	TGCGCCAGCAGTTTGACAGGGGGACACTACAATGAGCAGTTCTTC	CASSLTGGHYNEQFF